A single sample gave rise to the 8 T cell receptor beta chains below, sequenced in a study of monozygotic twins with inflammatory bowel disease. TCRdb reprocessed the 5' RACE reads and reports one entry per CDR3 protein, with no DNA. Its table lists a few hundred thousand distinct CDR3 sequences. Material for sequencing was blood. The receptors here all came from a human donor with ulcerative colitis or Crohn's disease, or a healthy co-twin of an affected twin (not recorded which).

The J gene is TRBJ1-1, the V gene TRBV20-1; TCRdb outputs TRBD1, but without DNA this stays unchecked. CDR1 DFQATT and CDR2 SNEGSKA come from the germline V gene (reference sequence). The CDR3 extends over 13 amino acids. The CDR3 loop is CSAPPRGSTEAFF.

The chain joins TRBV20-1 to TRBJ2-7; TCRdb designates TRBD2, a call that cannot be tested without DNA. Germline assignment: CDR1 DFQATT and CDR2 SNEGSKA (reference sequence). CDR3 length: 16 amino acids. The CDR3 sequence: CSARDPSGGISYEQYF.

This sequence joins TRBV12-3 or TRBV12-4 and TRBJ2-7; TCRdb selects TRBD2, and the lack of DNA leaves this call unchecked. This CDR3 region has 14 residues. CDR3 residues: CASSLGLPTGEQYF.

J is TRBJ2-2 and V is TRBV2. Germline CDR1 is SNHLY and CDR2 is FYNNEI. CDR3 size: 11 residues. The chain's CDR3 is CASRNFGELFF.

J is TRBJ2-2 and V is TRBV12-3 or TRBV12-4; TCRdb's assignment of TRBD1 cannot be checked, as there is no DNA. CDR3 length equals 15 residues. The CDR3 spells CASSSDRENTGELFF.

The V and J genes are TRBV10-3 and TRBJ1-2; TCRdb selects TRBD1, and the lack of DNA leaves this call unchecked. The CDR3 runs to 17 residues. In germline, CDR1 is ENHRY, CDR2 SYGVKD. The CDR3 loop reads CAISEHNLGQGTHGYTF.

The chain has TRBV30 and TRBJ1-1; checking the TCRdb D call of TRBD1 is not possible without DNA. The germline gives CDR1 GTSNPN, CDR2 SVGIG (reference sequence). This CDR3 has 14 residues. The CDR3 loop is CAWRGDWENTEAFF.

The chain combines TRBV6-2 or TRBV6-3 with TRBJ2-1; with no DNA, the TCRdb D assignment of TRBD1 cannot be verified. CDR3 size: 17 residues. Germline CDR1 reads MNHEY; CDR2 reads SVGEGT. Here the CDR3 reads CASSYSMGQGASNEQFF.